This T cell receptor beta chain was captured by sequencing in a study of graft-versus-host responses after intestinal transplantation. Broader study findings: After transplant, early declines in HvG clones were associated with peak levels of circulating GvH clones.

Note on this clone: Its antigen remains unknown.

Generated by immunoSEQ multiplex PCR, the TCRdb table keeps only in-frame clones and is missing some. The sample records tens of thousands of clones, roughly 90% being singletons. The CDR3 is made up of 16 amino acids. V lost 1 base, J lost 0 bases, and 2 bases stayed unmatched. Germline assignment: CDR1 SGHRS and CDR2 YFSETQ. V usage is TRBV5-1 and J usage is TRBJ2-1; TRBD2 aligns across 9 bases. The sample in question was unstimulated CD8+ T cells sorted from spleen or lymph node cells, obtained before intestinal transplant. The receptor was derived from a human donor who received an intestinal transplant. CDR3 nucleotide sequence: TGCGCCAGCAGCTTGAGGCGGGGGGGCTCCTACAATGAGCAGTTCTTC. This codes for CASSLRRGGSYNEQFF. Using reference TRBV5-1 and TRBJ2-1 for the parts outside the CDR3, the full variable domain is KAGVTQTPRYLIKTRGQQVTLSCSPISGHRSVSWYQQTPGQGLQFLFEYFSETQRNKGNFPGRFSGRQFSNSRSEMNVSTLELGDSALYLCASSLRRGGSYNEQFFGPGTRLTVL.